One and the same sample provided the 26 T cell receptor beta chains below, sequenced in a study of T cell repertoires in cytomegalovirus infection. TCRdb re-analysed the reads in MiXCR, keeping a single row per CDR3 protein. The table shows roughly 730,000 distinct CDR3 sequences, with roughly a third occurring only once. These receptors have no known antigen. Sequencing was performed on cultured PBMCs, taken from culture after CMV antigen stimulation. Receptors originate from a human donor in good health (CMV status not recorded). Some clones in this sample may be carry-over from other donors' samples.

Only one count was recorded for this clonotype. The rearrangement joins TRBV11-2 to TRBJ2-1; 9 positions match TRBD2. The V segment lost 4 bases and the J segment 9 bases; nucleotides outside the gene matches: 10. Germline V CDR1 and CDR2: SGHAT, FQNNGV. The CDR3 has 15 amino acids. The CDR3 DNA sequence: TGTGCCAGCAGCTCCACGCGGGGGGGAATGGGTGAGCAGTTCTTC. Its translation: CASSSTRGGMGEQFF.

The gene calls are TRBV12-3 or TRBV12-4 and TRBJ1-2, with 9 bases aligning to TRBD1. The V segment lost 6 bases and the J segment 8 bases; nucleotides outside the gene matches: 7. This CDR3 comprises 13 residues. Here the CDR3 reads CASSRGQGLGYTF. CDR3 coding DNA: TGTGCCAGCAGCCGGGGACAGGGCCTCGGCTACACCTTC.

The chain employs TRBV7-6 and TRBJ2-3; D uncertain. The CDR3 consists of 14 residues. Germline lookup yields CDR1 SGHVS and CDR2 FNYEAQ. V lost 4 bases to trimming and J lost 5 bases, with 13 bases between them. The CDR3 bases are TGTGCCAGCAGCTCGGACCGTTCCGGAGATACGCAGTATTTT. It yields the protein CASSSDRSGDTQYF.

V gene TRBV7-2 combines with J gene TRBJ2-2; D ambiguous. V shed 5 bases and J shed 1 base, with 11 bases lying between them. CDR1 and CDR2 from the germline V gene are SGHTA and FQGNSA. The CDR3 runs to 15 residues. The CDR3 bases are TGTGCCAGCAGCCCATGGACGGAGAACACCGGGGAGCTGTTTTTT. Protein product: CASSPWTENTGELFF. Filled out from reference TRBV7-2 and TRBJ2-2, the complete variable domain reads GAGVSQSPSNKVTEKGKDVELRCDPISGHTALYWYRQSLGQGLEFLIYFQGNSAPDKSGLPSDRFSAERTGGSVSTLTIQRTQQEDSAVYLCASSPWTENTGELFFGEGSRLTVL.

This clonotype was detected a few times. V gene TRBV24-1 combines with J gene TRBJ2-3, with D unresolved. The CDR3 extends over 13 amino acids. CDR1 and CDR2 (germline): KGHDR, SFDVKD. Trimming took off 1 base at V and 8 bases at J, with 9 bases between the two ends. The CDR3 protein is CATSDLSASTQYF. In nucleotides, the CDR3 is TGTGCCACCAGTGATTTAAGCGCGAGTACGCAGTATTTT.

This clonotype was seen a few times. The chain combines TRBV27 with TRBJ2-3; D is perhaps TRBD1 (5 bases). V was shortened by 5 bases and J by 0 bases, with 12 bases between the two germline ends. The germline CDR1 and CDR2 sequences are MNHEY and SMNVEV (reference sequence). The CDR3 has 15 amino acids. CDR3 sequence (DNA): TGTGCCAGCAGTAATCCGACAGCTAGCACAGATACGCAGTATTTT. The encoded protein is CASSNPTASTDTQYF.

This clonotype was counted many times. This chain uses TRBV7-2 with TRBJ1-1, with 7 bases matching TRBD1. Germline assignment: CDR1 SGHTA and CDR2 FQGNSA. This CDR3 is built from 14 residues. Trimming cost V 0 bases and J 8 bases; bases outside gene matches: 6. This CDR3 is CASSLASGGNEAFF. The DNA of the CDR3 is TGTGCCAGCAGCTTAGCCTCAGGGGGGAACGAAGCTTTCTTT.

The chain is built from TRBV20-1 and TRBJ1-5; D possibly corresponds to TRBD1 (6 bases). The CDR3 length is 15 residues. Looked up from germline, CDR1 is DFQATT and CDR2 is SNEGSKA (reference sequence). Deletions cut 3 bases from V and 5 bases from J, with 17 bases between. The CDR3 sequence is CSASLGGQAYQPQHF. The CDR3 DNA reads as TGCAGTGCTAGTTTAGGGGGGCAGGCCTATCAGCCCCAGCATTTT.

This clonotype was recorded a few times. The chain uses TRBV11-2 and TRBJ2-7, with D possibly matching TRBD2 (6 bases). Germline CDR1 SGHAT, CDR2 FQNNGV. This CDR3 has 16 amino acids. Trimming cost V 5 bases and J 3 bases, with 20 bases left between them. The CDR3 loop reads CASSPGFGGRNYEQYF. The CDR3, as DNA: TGTGCCAGCAGCCCGGGGTTTGGGGGGAGAAACTACGAGCAGTACTTC.

Only a few counts were recorded for this clonotype. V and J are TRBV2 and TRBJ1-1; D is possibly TRBD1 (5 bases). Germline-derived CDR1 and CDR2 are SNHLY and FYNNEI. The CDR3 sequence is 15 residues long. V was shortened by 5 bases and J by 4 bases, with 17 bases between the two germline ends. The CDR3 DNA reads TGTGCCAGCAGTAAAATCGCCCCCGGGGCCACTGAAGCTTTCTTT. Translating gives CASSKIAPGATEAFF.

This clonotype was picked up a small number of times. V and J are TRBV7-6 and TRBJ2-3, with D perhaps matching TRBD1 or TRBD2 (6 bases each). Germline lookup yields CDR1 SGHVS and CDR2 FNYEAQ. Trimming removed 2 bases at V and 1 base at J, with 13 bases between. The CDR3 length is 16 residues. CDR3 coding DNA: TGTGCCAGCAGCTTACAGAGGGGGGCGGGCACAGATACGCAGTATTTT. This translates into CASSLQRGAGTDTQYF.

V gene TRBV6-2 or TRBV6-3 combines with J gene TRBJ2-7, with 8 nucleotides matching TRBD2. The junction had 4 bases not matched to a gene; V was cut back by 5 bases and J by 1 base. The CDR3 spans 14 residues. The V gene's germline CDR1 is MNHEY and CDR2 SVGEGT. For the CDR3, the DNA is TGTGCCAGCAGTGCCCGACTAGCGTCCTACGAGCAGTACTTC. This sequence encodes CASSARLASYEQYF.

The chain couples TRBV3-1 to TRBJ1-1; 8 positions agree with TRBD1. Germline CDR1 LGHDT, CDR2 YNNKEL (reference sequence). V shed 4 bases and J 10 bases; nucleotides not matched to a gene: 5. The CDR3 has 12 residues. CDR3: CASSPSGTGAFF. CDR3 DNA sequence: TGTGCCAGCAGCCCTTCCGGGACAGGAGCTTTCTTT.

The chain joins TRBV7-2 to TRBJ2-5, with D uncertain. The V gene's germline CDR1 is SGHTA and CDR2 FQGNSA. The CDR3 totals 14 residues. Trimming cost V 4 bases and J 5 bases, with 14 bases left between them. CDR3 in amino acids: CASSSHGQRETQYF. Here the CDR3 DNA reads TGTGCCAGCAGCTCGCACGGCCAACGGGAGACCCAGTACTTC.

The chain combines TRBV6-6 with TRBJ1-4; D is ambiguous. Trimming removed 10 bases at V and 7 bases at J, with 16 bases between. The CDR3 is made up of 13 amino acids. CDR1 is MNHNY, CDR2 SVGAGI, per germline (reference sequence). The CDR3 DNA follows: TGTGCCACCGCCTTAGGACGTGCTGAAAAACTGTTTTTT. Translation: CATALGRAEKLFF.

This clonotype was recorded a few times. The chain couples TRBV7-2 to TRBJ2-7; 10 positions match TRBD2. This CDR3 region has 15 residues. Trimming removed 3 bases from V and 3 bases from J; junction bases left unmatched: 5. Germline V lookup: CDR1 SGHTA, CDR2 FQGNSA. The CDR3 DNA is TGTGCCAGCAGCTTCCTGAGCGGGAGGGTCTACGAGCAGTACTTC. Amino acid sequence: CASSFLSGRVYEQYF.

V and J are TRBV7-2 and TRBJ1-2, with a weak D call TRBD1 (5 bases). V lost 5 bases, J lost 12 bases, and 22 bases lay in between. Per the germline V gene, CDR1 is SGHTA and CDR2 is FQGNSA. This CDR3 region has 14 residues. CDR3 sequence: CASSPGEGRLINTF. In DNA, the CDR3 is TGTGCCAGCAGCCCTGGTGAGGGACGTTTGATAAACACCTTC.

The chain recombines TRBV27 with TRBJ2-1; 8 nucleotides align to TRBD1. Per germline, CDR1 MNHEY and CDR2 SMNVEV (reference sequence). The CDR3 extends over 13 amino acids. V lost 8 bases and J lost 7; bases outside the gene matches: 7. In DNA, the CDR3 is TGTGCCAGCCGGACAGGGTTATGGAATGAGCAGTTCTTC. Protein product: CASRTGLWNEQFF.

The chain couples TRBV7-9 to TRBJ2-5, with D tentatively TRBD1 (6 bases). CDR1 is SEHNR and CDR2 is FQNEAQ in the germline V gene (reference sequence). The V gene lost 5 bases and the J gene lost 2 bases, with 18 bases spanning the gap. This CDR3 has 16 amino acids. CDR3 sequence reads: CASSPPTGRTQETQYF. DNA for the CDR3: TGTGCCAGCAGCCCTCCGACAGGACGGACACAAGAGACCCAGTACTTC.

This chain joins TRBV20-1 and TRBJ2-7; 7 bases map to TRBD1. The J segment lost 2 bases and the V segment lost 4 bases, leaving 5 bases of the junction unmatched. The CDR3 extends over 13 amino acids. Germline V CDR1 and CDR2: DFQATT, SNEGSKA (reference sequence). The CDR3 DNA reads as TGCAGTGCTACCGGGACAGCAGCCTACGAGCAGTACTTC. It yields the protein CSATGTAAYEQYF.

V and J are TRBV7-9 and TRBJ2-5; no reliable D call. Germline assignment: CDR1 SEHNR and CDR2 FQNEAQ (reference sequence). V lost 2 bases and J lost 0, with 13 bases in between. CDR3 size: 16 residues. CDR3 amino acids: CASSLSRSADQETQYF. As DNA, the CDR3 is TGTGCCAGCAGCTTATCACGATCGGCAGACCAAGAGACCCAGTACTTC.

The CDR3, as DNA: TGTGCCAGCCGAACAGGGGGAACTGGAAACACCATATATTTT. Protein: CASRTGGTGNTIYF. V is TRBV5-6 and J is TRBJ1-3, with 8 bases fitting TRBD1. V shed 7 bases and J 2 bases; nucleotides not matched to a gene: 5. Germline assignment: CDR1 SGHDT and CDR2 YYEEEE. CDR3 length equals 14 residues.

The chain couples TRBV20-1 to TRBJ2-5, with 7 bases identical to TRBD2. This CDR3 spans 14 amino acids. CDR1 is DFQATT and CDR2 is SNEGSKA in the germline V gene (reference sequence). V trimming: 0 bases; J trimming: 3 bases; junction bases outside the gene matches: 4. The CDR3 loop is CSAREFGREETQYF. CDR3 DNA sequence: TGCAGTGCTAGAGAGTTTGGGAGGGAAGAGACCCAGTACTTC.

Many counts were recorded for this clonotype. The genes are TRBV7-2 and TRBJ2-1; D is possibly TRBD2 (5 bases). The V gene's germline CDR1 is SGHTA and CDR2 FQGNSA. V dropped 1 base and J dropped 4 bases, with 11 bases sitting between them. CDR3 size: 15 residues. The CDR3 DNA reads TGTGCCAGCAGCTTAGTCGGACTGGATTACAATGAGCAGTTCTTC. Its translation: CASSLVGLDYNEQFF.

This clonotype was seen a handful of times. V gene TRBV7-2 combines with J gene TRBJ2-3; D unclear. The CDR3 loop spans 13 amino acids. The germline gives CDR1 SGHTA, CDR2 FQGNSA. V lost 7 bases and J 2 bases, leaving 10 bases between the germline ends. CDR3 amino acids: CASTLTVTDTQYF. In nucleotides, the CDR3 is TGTGCCAGCACCCTAACGGTCACAGATACGCAGTATTTT.

The CDR3 coding sequence is TGTGCCAGCAGGGGCTCTGAGGCAGATACGCAGTATTTT. This codes for CASRGSEADTQYF. The rearrangement joins TRBV6-1 to TRBJ2-3, with no clear D. The CDR3 length is 13 residues. In germline, CDR1 is MNHNS, CDR2 SASEGT. V was clipped by 6 bases and J by 4 bases, with 11 bases between them.